What follows are 12 T cell receptor beta chains derived from one specimen sequenced in a study of T cell repertoires in cytomegalovirus infection (dated 2019 in TCRdb). Data came from an Illumina HiSeq 1500. TCRdb cleaned the public reads at Q25 with fastp, built clones with MiXCR and kept in-frame beta chains. When rows share a CDR3 protein, they turn into one entry using the most common DNA and genes. For this sample the table gives around 120,000 distinct CDR3 sequences, of which 7% to 10% were detected only once. Of the sample, around 10% is held by the ten largest clones. Specimen: PBMCs. These receptors were obtained from a human donor in good health (CMV status not recorded). Some clones in this sample may be carry-over from other donors' samples.

In this sample, this clonotype turned up many times. The chain is built from TRBV7-9 and TRBJ2-2, with D possibly TRBD1 on 5 matching bases. CDR3 size: 13 residues. V was cut by 3 bases and J by 3 bases, with 5 bases left in between. The germline CDR1 and CDR2 sequences are SEHNR and FQNEAQ (reference sequence). The CDR3 spells CASSFRDTGELFF. For the CDR3, the DNA is TGTGCCAGCAGCTTCAGGGACACCGGGGAGCTGTTTTTT.

This clonotype was observed many times. This sequence joins TRBV2 and TRBJ2-2; a weak D match, TRBD1 (6 bases). The germline V gene encodes CDR1 SNHLY and CDR2 FYNNEI. This CDR3 comprises 14 residues. The ends were cut back, 8 bases at V and 7 bases at J, with 17 bases in the middle. CDR3 amino acids: CASGRTEGIGELFF. CDR3 nucleotide sequence: TGTGCCAGCGGACGGACAGAGGGTATCGGGGAGCTGTTTTTT.

This clonotype has at least ten counts. The rearrangement links TRBV20-1 to TRBJ1-1; D might be TRBD1 (5 bases). This CDR3 has 14 residues. CDR1 is DFQATT and CDR2 is SNEGSKA in the germline V gene (reference sequence). V was trimmed by 5 bases and J by 5 bases, leaving 18 bases between them. The CDR3 reads CSAYRPGRETEAFF. The CDR3 DNA is TGCAGTGCTTATCGCCCGGGCAGGGAAACTGAAGCTTTCTTT.

This clonotype occurred many times. J is TRBJ1-2 and V is TRBV6-2 or TRBV6-3; D perhaps matches TRBD1 (6 bases). The CDR3 loop spans 15 amino acids. Trimming removed 8 bases at V and 4 bases at J, with 20 bases between. From germline, CDR1 is MNHEY and CDR2 SVGEGT. Here the CDR3 DNA reads TGTGCCAGCTCAACCCCACAGGGTCCGGTCTATGGCTACACCTTC. Translating gives CASSTPQGPVYGYTF.

This clonotype was picked up many times. The CDR3 DNA is TGTGCCAGCAGCACCGCGACTAGCGGGGTTGATGGAGAGCAGTACTTC. Residues: CASSTATSGVDGEQYF. The chain employs TRBV11-2 and TRBJ2-7; 11 nucleotides match TRBD2. CDR3 length equals 16 residues. J gave up 7 bases and V 5 bases, and 13 bases lay outside the gene matches. CDR1 is SGHAT, CDR2 FQNNGV, per germline.

There are many counts of this clonotype. V and J are TRBV28 and TRBJ1-1; 8 bases match TRBD1. The CDR3 is 15 residues long. After removal of 5 bases from V and 2 bases from J, the junction contained 7 bases not matched to a gene. The germline V gene encodes CDR1 MDHEN and CDR2 SYDVKM. The DNA for the CDR3 is TGTGCCAGCAGTCCTTACAGGGGGACTAACACTGAAGCTTTCTTT. It is translated as CASSPYRGTNTEAFF.

This clonotype was seen only a few times. The chain's CDR3 is CSARGWGDSNQPQHF. In nucleotides, the CDR3 is TGCAGTGCTAGGGGCTGGGGGGATAGCAATCAGCCCCAGCATTTT. The chain has TRBV20-1 and TRBJ1-5, with a tentative D call TRBD1 (5 bases). Germline assignment: CDR1 DFQATT and CDR2 SNEGSKA (reference sequence). Trimming removed 3 bases from V and 0 bases from J, with 12 bases in between. The CDR3 has 15 amino acids.

This clonotype was seen many times. The chain joins TRBV18 to TRBJ1-5; D call uncertain. With 2 bases removed from V and 5 bases from J, the gap between germline ends came to 16 bases. This CDR3 is 16 amino acids long. Germline CDR1 reads KGHSH; CDR2 reads LQKENI. As DNA, the CDR3 is TGTGCCAGCTCACCAATCCCAACCGGGCCCCATCAGCCCCAGCATTTT. It yields the protein CASSPIPTGPHQPQHF.

This clonotype was seen many times. CDR3 bases: TGTGCCCTTCGACTAGACTTAGATACGCAGTATTTT. As protein: CALRLDLDTQYF. The chain links TRBV2 to TRBJ2-3; possible D gene TRBD2, 6 bases. Germline lookup yields CDR1 SNHLY and CDR2 FYNNEI. The CDR3 length is 12 residues. The V and J ends lost 11 bases and 5 bases respectively, with 14 bases between them.

This clonotype was recorded at least ten times. The CDR3 is CASSRLIAGASSYEQYF. CDR3 bases: TGTGCCAGCAGCCGCCTAATAGCGGGGGCCTCCTCCTACGAGCAGTACTTC. This sequence joins TRBV7-9 and TRBJ2-7; 9 bases are a match to TRBD2. Germline CDR1 is SEHNR and CDR2 is FQNEAQ (reference sequence). V lost 5 bases, J lost 0 bases, and 11 bases stayed unmatched. CDR3 size: 17 residues. The whole variable domain, filled in from reference TRBV7-9 and TRBJ2-7, reads DTGVSQNPRHKITKRGQNVTFRCDPISEHNRLYWYRQTLGQGPEFLTYFQNEAQLEKSRLLSDRFSAERPKGSFSTLEIQRTEQGDSAMYLCASSRLIAGASSYEQYFGPGTRLTVT.

This clonotype occurred many times. V and J are TRBV29-1 and TRBJ1-2; the D is unclear. The CDR3 runs to 12 residues. V shed 5 bases and J shed 7 bases, with 14 bases lying between them. CDR1 SQVTM and CDR2 ANQGSEA come from the germline V gene. CDR3 sequence: CSVYRGPGGYTF. CDR3 in DNA: TGCAGCGTTTATAGAGGGCCTGGTGGCTACACCTTC.

This chain uses TRBV6-1 with TRBJ2-1; D might be TRBD1 (5 bases). V lost 1 base to trimming and J lost 3 bases, with 10 bases between them. The CDR3 has 15 residues. Germline V gene data show CDR1 as MNHNS and CDR2 as SASEGT. The DNA of the CDR3 is TGTGCCAGCAGTGAAGGCAGGGTTGGCTACAATGAGCAGTTCTTC. Translated: CASSEGRVGYNEQFF.